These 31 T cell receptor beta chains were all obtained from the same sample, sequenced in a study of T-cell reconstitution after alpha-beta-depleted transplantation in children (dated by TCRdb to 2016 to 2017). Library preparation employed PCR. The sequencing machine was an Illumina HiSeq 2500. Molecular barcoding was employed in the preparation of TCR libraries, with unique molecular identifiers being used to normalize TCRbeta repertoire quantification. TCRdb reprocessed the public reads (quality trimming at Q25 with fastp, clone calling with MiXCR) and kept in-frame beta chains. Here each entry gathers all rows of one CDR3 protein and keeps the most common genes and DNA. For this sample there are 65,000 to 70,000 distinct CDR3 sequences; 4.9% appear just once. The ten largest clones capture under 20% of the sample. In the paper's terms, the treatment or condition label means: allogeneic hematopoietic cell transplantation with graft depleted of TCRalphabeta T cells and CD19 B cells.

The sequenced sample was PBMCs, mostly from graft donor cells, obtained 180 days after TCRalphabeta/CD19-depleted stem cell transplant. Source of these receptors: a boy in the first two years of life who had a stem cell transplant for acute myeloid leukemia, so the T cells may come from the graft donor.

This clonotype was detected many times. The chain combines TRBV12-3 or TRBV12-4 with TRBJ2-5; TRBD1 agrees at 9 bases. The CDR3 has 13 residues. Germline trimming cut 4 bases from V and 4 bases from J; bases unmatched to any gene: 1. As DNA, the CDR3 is TGTGCCAGCAGTTCACAGGGGGCAGAGACCCAGTACTTC. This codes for CASSSQGAETQYF.

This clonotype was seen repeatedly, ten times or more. The CDR3, as DNA: TGCGCCAGCAGCCACCAAGGACGGATAGAAGAGACCCAGTACTTC. Translation gives CASSHQGRIEETQYF. This chain connects TRBV4-1 to TRBJ2-5; D gene uncertain. CDR1 is MGHRA, CDR2 YSYEKL, per germline. This CDR3 has 15 residues. V lost 3 bases to trimming and J lost 3 bases, with 14 bases between them.

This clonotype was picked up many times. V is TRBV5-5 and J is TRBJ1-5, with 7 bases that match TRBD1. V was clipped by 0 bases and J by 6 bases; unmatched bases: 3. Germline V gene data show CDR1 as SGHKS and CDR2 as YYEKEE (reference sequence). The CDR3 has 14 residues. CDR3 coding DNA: TGTGCCAGCAGCTTGGGAGGGGGCAGTCAGCCCCAGCATTTT. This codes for CASSLGGGSQPQHF.

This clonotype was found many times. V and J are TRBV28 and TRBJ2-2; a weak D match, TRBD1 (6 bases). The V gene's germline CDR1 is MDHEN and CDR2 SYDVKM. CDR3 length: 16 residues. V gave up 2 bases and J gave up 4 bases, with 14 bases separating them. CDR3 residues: CASSLVWGQGTGELFF. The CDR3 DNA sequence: TGTGCCAGCAGTTTAGTGTGGGGGCAAGGCACCGGGGAGCTGTTTTTT. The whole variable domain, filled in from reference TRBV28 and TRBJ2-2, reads DVKVTQSSRYLVKRTGEKVFLECVQDMDHENMFWYRQDPGLGLRLIYFSYDVKMKEKGDIPEGYSVSREKKERFSLILESASTNQTSMYLCASSLVWGQGTGELFFGEGSRLTVL.

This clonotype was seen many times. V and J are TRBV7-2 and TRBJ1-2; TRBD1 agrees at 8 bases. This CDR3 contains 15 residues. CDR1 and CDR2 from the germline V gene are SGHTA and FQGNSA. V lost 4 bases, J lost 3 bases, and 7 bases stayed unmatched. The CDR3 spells CASSYGQGRHYGYTF. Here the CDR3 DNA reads TGTGCCAGCAGCTATGGACAGGGACGGCACTATGGCTACACCTTC.

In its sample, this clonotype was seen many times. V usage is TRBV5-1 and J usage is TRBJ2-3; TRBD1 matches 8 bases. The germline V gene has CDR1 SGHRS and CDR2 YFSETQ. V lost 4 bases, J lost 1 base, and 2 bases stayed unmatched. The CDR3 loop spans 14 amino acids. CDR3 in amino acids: CASSTDRGTDTQYF. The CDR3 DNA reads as TGCGCCAGCAGCACGGACAGGGGCACAGATACGCAGTATTTT.

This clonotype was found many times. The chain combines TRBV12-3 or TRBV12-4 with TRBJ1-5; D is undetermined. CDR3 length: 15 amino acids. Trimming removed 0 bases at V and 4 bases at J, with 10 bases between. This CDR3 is CASSLATTPNQPQHF. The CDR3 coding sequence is TGTGCCAGCAGTTTAGCGACAACTCCAAATCAGCCCCAGCATTTT.

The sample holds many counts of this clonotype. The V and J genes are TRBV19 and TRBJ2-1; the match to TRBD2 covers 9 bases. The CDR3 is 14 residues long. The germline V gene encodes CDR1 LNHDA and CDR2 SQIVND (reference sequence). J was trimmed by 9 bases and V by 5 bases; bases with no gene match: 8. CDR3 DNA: TGTGCCAGTAGTTGGGAGGCTAGCGGGGCTGAGCAGTTCTTC. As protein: CASSWEASGAEQFF.

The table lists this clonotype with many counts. CDR3 nucleotides: TGCGCCAGCAGCTTGCGCAACCCCGGGAGAGAGGAGCAGTACTTC. The encoded protein is CASSLRNPGREEQYF. The V gene is TRBV5-1, the J gene TRBJ2-7, with D perhaps TRBD2 (6 bases). The V end was cut by 1 base, the J end by 7 bases, with 18 bases between. Germline V lookup: CDR1 SGHRS, CDR2 YFSETQ. This CDR3 has 15 residues.

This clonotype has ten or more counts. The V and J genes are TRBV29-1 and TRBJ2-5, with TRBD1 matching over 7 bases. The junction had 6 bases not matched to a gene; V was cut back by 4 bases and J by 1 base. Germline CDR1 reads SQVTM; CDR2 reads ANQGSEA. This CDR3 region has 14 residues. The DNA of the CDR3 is TGCAGCGTTGGTCCTACAGGGGTCCAAGAGACCCAGTACTTC. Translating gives CSVGPTGVQETQYF.

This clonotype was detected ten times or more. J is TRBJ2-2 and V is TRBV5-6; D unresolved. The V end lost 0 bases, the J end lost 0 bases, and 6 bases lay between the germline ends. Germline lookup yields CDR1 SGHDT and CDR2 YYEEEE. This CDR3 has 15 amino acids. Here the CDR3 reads CASSLVYSNTGELFF. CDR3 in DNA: TGTGCCAGCAGCTTGGTATATTCGAACACCGGGGAGCTGTTTTTT.

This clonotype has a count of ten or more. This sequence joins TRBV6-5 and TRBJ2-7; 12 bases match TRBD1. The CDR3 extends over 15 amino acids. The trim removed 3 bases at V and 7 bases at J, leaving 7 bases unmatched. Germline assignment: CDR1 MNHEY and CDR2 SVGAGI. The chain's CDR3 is CASSYGDRGLWEQYV. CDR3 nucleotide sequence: TGTGCCAGCAGTTATGGGGACAGGGGGCTTTGGGAGCAGTACGTC.

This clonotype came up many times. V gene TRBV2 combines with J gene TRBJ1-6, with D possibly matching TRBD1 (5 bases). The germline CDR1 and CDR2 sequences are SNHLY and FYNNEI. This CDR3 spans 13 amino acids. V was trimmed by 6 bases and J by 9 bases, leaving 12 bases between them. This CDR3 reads CASRPDSLSPLHF. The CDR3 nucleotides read TGTGCCAGCAGACCCGACAGCCTTTCACCCCTCCACTTT.

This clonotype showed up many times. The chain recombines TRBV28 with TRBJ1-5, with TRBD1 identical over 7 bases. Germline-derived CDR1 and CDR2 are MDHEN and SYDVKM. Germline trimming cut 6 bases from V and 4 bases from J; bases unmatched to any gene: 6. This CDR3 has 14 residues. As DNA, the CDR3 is TGTGCCAGCAGAACAGGGGTTCGGAATCAGCCCCAGCATTTT. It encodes CASRTGVRNQPQHF.

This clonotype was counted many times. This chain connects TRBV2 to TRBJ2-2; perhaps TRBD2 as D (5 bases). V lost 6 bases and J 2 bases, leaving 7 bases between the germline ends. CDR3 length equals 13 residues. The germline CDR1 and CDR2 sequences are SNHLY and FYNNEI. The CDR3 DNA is TGTGCCAGCAGCCGGGAAAACACCGGGGAGCTGTTTTTT. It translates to CASSRENTGELFF.

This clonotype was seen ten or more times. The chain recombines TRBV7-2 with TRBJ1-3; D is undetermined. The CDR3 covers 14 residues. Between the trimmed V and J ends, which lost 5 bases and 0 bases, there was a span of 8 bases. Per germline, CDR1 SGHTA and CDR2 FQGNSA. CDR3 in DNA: TGTGCCAGCAGCGCGGGCCGCTCTGGAAACACCATATATTTT. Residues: CASSAGRSGNTIYF.

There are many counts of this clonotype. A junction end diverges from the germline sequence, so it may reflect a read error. The CDR3 DNA reads TGTGCCAGCAGTTCGGGGGTGACAGGGGTTATTTTT. Its protein product is CASSSGVTGVIF. This chain joins TRBV12-3 or TRBV12-4 and TRBJ2-3, with TRBD1 matching over 8 bases. This CDR3 contains 12 residues.

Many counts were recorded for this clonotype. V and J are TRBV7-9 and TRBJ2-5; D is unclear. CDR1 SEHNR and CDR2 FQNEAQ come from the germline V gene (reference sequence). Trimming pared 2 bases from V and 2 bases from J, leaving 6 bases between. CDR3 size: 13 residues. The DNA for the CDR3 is TGTGCCAGCAGCTTACCCGTTCAAGAGACCCAGTACTTC. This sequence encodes CASSLPVQETQYF. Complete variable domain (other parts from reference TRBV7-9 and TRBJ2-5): DTGVSQNPRHKITKRGQNVTFRCDPISEHNRLYWYRQTLGQGPEFLTYFQNEAQLEKSRLLSDRFSAERPKGSFSTLEIQRTEQGDSAMYLCASSLPVQETQYFGPGTRLLVL.

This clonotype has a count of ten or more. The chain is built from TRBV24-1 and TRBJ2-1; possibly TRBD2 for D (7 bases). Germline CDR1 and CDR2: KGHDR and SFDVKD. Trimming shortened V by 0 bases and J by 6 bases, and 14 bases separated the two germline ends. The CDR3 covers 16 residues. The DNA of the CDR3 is TGTGCCACCAGTGATTTGGGGGGGGCCCCTTCCAATGAGCAGTTCTTC. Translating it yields CATSDLGGAPSNEQFF.

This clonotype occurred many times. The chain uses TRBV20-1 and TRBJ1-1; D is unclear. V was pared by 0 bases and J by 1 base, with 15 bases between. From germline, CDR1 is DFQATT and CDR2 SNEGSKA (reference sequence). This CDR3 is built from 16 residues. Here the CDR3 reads CSARDEGGRRNTEAFF. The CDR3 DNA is TGCAGTGCTAGAGATGAAGGCGGGCGGAGGAACACTGAAGCTTTCTTT.

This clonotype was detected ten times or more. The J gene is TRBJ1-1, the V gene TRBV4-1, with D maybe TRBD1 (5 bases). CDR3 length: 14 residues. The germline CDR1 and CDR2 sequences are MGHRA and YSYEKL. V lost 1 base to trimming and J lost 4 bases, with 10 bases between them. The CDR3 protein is CASSQGAGSTEAFF. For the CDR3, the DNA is TGCGCCAGCAGCCAAGGGGCAGGGAGCACTGAAGCTTTCTTT.

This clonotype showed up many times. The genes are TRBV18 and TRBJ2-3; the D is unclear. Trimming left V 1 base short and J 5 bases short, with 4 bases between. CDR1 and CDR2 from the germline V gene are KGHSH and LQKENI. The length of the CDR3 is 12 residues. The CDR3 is CASSPRGDTQYF. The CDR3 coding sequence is TGTGCCAGCTCACCACGGGGAGATACGCAGTATTTT.

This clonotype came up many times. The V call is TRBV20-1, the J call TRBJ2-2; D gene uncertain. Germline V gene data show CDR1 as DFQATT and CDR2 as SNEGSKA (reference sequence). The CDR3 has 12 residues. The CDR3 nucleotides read TGCAGCCCCCGACGGAACACCGGGGAGCTGTTTTTT. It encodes CSPRRNTGELFF.

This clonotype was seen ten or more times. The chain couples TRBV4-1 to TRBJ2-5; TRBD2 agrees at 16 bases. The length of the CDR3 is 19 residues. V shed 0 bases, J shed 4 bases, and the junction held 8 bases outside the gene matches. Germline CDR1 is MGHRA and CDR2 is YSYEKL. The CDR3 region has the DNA TGCGCCAGCAGCCAAGAAGCGGGACTAGCGGGGGGGTTCGGAGAGACCCAGTACTTC. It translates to CASSQEAGLAGGFGETQYF.

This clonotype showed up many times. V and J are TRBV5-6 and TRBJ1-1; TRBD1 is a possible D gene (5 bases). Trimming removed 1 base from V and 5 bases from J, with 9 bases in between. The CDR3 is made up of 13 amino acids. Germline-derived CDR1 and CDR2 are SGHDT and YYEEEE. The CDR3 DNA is TGTGCCAGCAGCTTGCTTAGGGGTACTGAAGCTTTCTTT. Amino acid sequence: CASSLLRGTEAFF. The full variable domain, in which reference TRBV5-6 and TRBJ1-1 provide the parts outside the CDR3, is DAGVTQSPTHLIKTRGQQVTLRCSPKSGHDTVSWYQQALGQGPQFIFQYYEEEERQRGNFPDRFSGHQFPNYSSELNVNALLLGDSALYLCASSLLRGTEAFFGQGTRLTVV.

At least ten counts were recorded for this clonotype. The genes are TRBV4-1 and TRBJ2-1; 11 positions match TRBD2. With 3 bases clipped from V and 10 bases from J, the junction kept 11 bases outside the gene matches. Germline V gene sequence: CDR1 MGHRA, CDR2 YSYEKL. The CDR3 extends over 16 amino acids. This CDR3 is CASSHLAGGRLGEQFF. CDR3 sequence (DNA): TGCGCCAGCAGCCATCTAGCGGGGGGCCGACTGGGCGAGCAGTTCTTC.

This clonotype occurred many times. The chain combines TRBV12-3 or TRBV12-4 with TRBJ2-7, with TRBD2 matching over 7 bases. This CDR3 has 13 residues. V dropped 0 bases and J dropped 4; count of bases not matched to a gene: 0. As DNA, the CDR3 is TGTGCCAGCAGTTTAGCGCGGGGGTACGAGCAGTACTTC. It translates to CASSLARGYEQYF.

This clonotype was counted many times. CDR3 nucleotide sequence: TGCGCCAGCAGCCAAGCTAGCCTCGGCACAGATACGCAGTATTTT. As protein: CASSQASLGTDTQYF. The genes are TRBV4-3 and TRBJ2-3, with a tentative D call TRBD2 (5 bases). Germline V gene lookup returns CDR1 LGHNA and CDR2 YSLEER. CDR3 length: 15 residues. Trimming removed 1 base from V and 1 base from J, with 9 bases in between.

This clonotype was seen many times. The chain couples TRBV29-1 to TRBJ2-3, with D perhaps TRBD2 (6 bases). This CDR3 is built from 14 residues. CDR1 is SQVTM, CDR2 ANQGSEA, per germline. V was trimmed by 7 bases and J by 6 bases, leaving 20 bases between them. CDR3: CSALPGTLADTQYF. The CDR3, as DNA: TGCAGCGCCCTTCCCGGGACTCTCGCGGATACGCAGTATTTT.

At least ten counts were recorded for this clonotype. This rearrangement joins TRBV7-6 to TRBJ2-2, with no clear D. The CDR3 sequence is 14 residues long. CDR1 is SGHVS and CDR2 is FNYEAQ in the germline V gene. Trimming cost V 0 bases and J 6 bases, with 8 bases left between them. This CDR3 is CASSLAGMAGELFF. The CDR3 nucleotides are TGTGCCAGCAGCTTAGCGGGGATGGCCGGGGAGCTGTTTTTT.

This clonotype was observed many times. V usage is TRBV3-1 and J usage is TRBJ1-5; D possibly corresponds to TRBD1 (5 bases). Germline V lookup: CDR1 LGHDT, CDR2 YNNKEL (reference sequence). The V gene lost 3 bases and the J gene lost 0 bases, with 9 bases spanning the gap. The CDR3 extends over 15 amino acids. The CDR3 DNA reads TGTGCCAGCAGCCAGAGGGGCGGTAGCAATCAGCCCCAGCATTTT. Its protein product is CASSQRGGSNQPQHF.